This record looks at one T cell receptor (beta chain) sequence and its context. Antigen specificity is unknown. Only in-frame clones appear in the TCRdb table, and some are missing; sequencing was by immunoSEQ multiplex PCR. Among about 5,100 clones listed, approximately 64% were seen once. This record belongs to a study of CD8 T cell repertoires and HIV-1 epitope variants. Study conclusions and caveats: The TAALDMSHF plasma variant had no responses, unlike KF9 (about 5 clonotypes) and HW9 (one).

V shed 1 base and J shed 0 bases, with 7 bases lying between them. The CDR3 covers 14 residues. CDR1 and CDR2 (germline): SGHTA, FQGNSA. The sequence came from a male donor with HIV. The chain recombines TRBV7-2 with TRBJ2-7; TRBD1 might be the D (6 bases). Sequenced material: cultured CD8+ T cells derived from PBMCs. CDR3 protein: CASSLGDNSYEQYF. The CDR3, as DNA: TGTGCCAGCAGCTTAGGGGACAACTCCTACGAGCAGTACTTC. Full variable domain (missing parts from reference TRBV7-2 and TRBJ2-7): GAGVSQSPSNKVTEKGKDVELRCDPISGHTALYWYRQSLGQGLEFLIYFQGNSAPDKSGLPSDRFSAERTGGSVSTLTIQRTQQEDSAVYLCASSLGDNSYEQYFGPGTRLTVT.